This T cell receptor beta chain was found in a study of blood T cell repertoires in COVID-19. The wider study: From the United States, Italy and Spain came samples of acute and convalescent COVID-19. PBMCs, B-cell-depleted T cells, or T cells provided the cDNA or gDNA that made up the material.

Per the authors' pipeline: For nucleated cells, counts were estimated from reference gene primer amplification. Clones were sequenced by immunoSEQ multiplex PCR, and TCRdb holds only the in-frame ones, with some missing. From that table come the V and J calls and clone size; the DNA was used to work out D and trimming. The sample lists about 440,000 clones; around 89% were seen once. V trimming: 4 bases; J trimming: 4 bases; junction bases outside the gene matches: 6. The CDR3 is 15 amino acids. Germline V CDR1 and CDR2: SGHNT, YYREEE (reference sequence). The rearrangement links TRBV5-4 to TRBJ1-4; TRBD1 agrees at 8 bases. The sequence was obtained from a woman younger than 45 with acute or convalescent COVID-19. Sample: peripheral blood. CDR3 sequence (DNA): TGTGCCAGCAGCCAAAGACAGGGGTTTAATGAAAAACTGTTTTTT. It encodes CASSQRQGFNEKLFF.